The 24 T cell receptor beta chains below all came from one sample that was sequenced in a study of T cell repertoires in cytomegalovirus infection. TCRdb reanalysed the reads using MiXCR and keeps one entry per CDR3 protein. The repertoire holds roughly 500,000 distinct CDR3 sequences, with 10% to 12% as singletons. Sequences were obtained from PBMCs. These receptors all come from a human donor in good health (CMV status not recorded). Some clones in this sample may be carry-over from other donors' samples.

This clonotype was seen repeatedly, ten times or more. V usage is TRBV20-1 and J usage is TRBJ1-1; tentative D call: TRBD1 (5 bases). CDR1 and CDR2 from the germline V gene are DFQATT and SNEGSKA (reference sequence). The V gene lost 7 bases and the J gene lost 1 base, with 10 bases spanning the gap. The length of the CDR3 is 12 residues. The CDR3 sequence is CSEAQGNTEAFF. DNA of the CDR3: TGCAGTGAGGCCCAGGGGAACACTGAAGCTTTCTTT.

The table lists this clonotype with many counts. The chain joins TRBV7-7 to TRBJ2-2, with D tentatively TRBD2 (5 bases). The CDR3 is 14 residues long. With 5 bases removed from V and 2 bases from J, the gap between germline ends came to 9 bases. Germline CDR1 and CDR2: SSHAT and FNYEAQ (reference sequence). The DNA for the CDR3 is TGTGCCAGCAGCCGGGAAGTTAACACCGGGGAGCTGTTTTTT. Residues: CASSREVNTGELFF.

This clonotype appeared many times. The chain employs TRBV15 and TRBJ2-7; no definite D call. The CDR3 spans 13 residues. The V gene's germline CDR1 is LNHNV and CDR2 YYDKDF (reference sequence). V lost 3 bases and J lost 5, with 11 bases in between. The CDR3 DNA reads as TGTGCCACCAGCAGCGACCGGTTGGACGAGCAGTACTTC. Protein sequence: CATSSDRLDEQYF.

Many counts were recorded for this clonotype. The CDR3 region is CAIRLGTGMDNEQFF. The DNA for the CDR3 is TGTGCCATCAGACTAGGGACGGGAATGGACAATGAGCAGTTCTTC. The V gene is TRBV10-3, the J gene TRBJ2-1; the D gene could be TRBD1 or TRBD2 (5 bases each). V lost 6 bases and J lost 5, with 17 bases in between. CDR3 length: 15 residues. The germline gives CDR1 ENHRY, CDR2 SYGVKD.

This clonotype was seen repeatedly, ten times or more. The J gene is TRBJ2-7, the V gene TRBV7-8; D is undetermined. Germline V gene sequence: CDR1 SGHVS, CDR2 FQNEAQ. The CDR3 consists of 14 residues. V was shortened by 3 bases and J by 0 bases, with 9 bases between the two germline ends. CDR3 bases: TGTGCCAGCAGCTTTTCACCGGGCTCCTACGAGCAGTACTTC. This sequence encodes CASSFSPGSYEQYF. The entire variable domain, with the rest obtained from reference TRBV7-8 and TRBJ2-7, is as follows: GAGVSQSPRYKVAKRGQDVALRCDPISGHVSLFWYQQALGQGPEFLTYFQNEAQLDKSGLPSDRFFAERPEGSVSTLKIQRTQQEDSAVYLCASSFSPGSYEQYFGPGTRLTVT.

This clonotype was recorded many times. The rearrangement uses TRBV5-6 and TRBJ1-1, with 7 bases aligning to TRBD1. Germline values: CDR1 SGHDT, CDR2 YYEEEE. With 1 base clipped from V and 4 bases from J, the junction kept 7 bases outside the gene matches. The CDR3 has 15 residues. In DNA form, the CDR3 reads TGTGCCAGCAGCTTGACACAGGGGTGGGGCACTGAAGCTTTCTTT. Residues: CASSLTQGWGTEAFF.

This clonotype was detected ten times or more. The gene calls are TRBV6-1 and TRBJ2-7, with D tentatively TRBD1 (5 bases). There are 15 residues in the CDR3. CDR1 is MNHNS, CDR2 SASEGT, per germline. V was shortened by 0 bases and J by 1 base, with 10 bases between the two germline ends. The CDR3 is CASSEAAQGSYEQYF. The CDR3 nucleotides are TGTGCCAGCAGTGAAGCTGCGCAGGGATCCTACGAGCAGTACTTC.

The gene calls are TRBV9 and TRBJ2-1; 11 bases match TRBD2. V lost 4 bases to trimming and J lost 4 bases; unmatched junction nucleotides: 7. CDR1 and CDR2 (germline): SGDLS, YYNGEE. The CDR3 has 16 residues. CDR3 nucleotide sequence: TGTGCCAGCAGCCCACGGACTAGCGGGCTATACAATGAGCAGTTCTTC. The encoded protein is CASSPRTSGLYNEQFF.

This clonotype was found many times. The chain uses TRBV28 and TRBJ1-1, with a weak D call TRBD1 (6 bases). The CDR3 contains 14 residues. Trimming removed 3 bases from V and 1 base from J, with 9 bases in between. Per the germline V gene, CDR1 is MDHEN and CDR2 is SYDVKM. In DNA form, the CDR3 reads TGTGCCAGCAGTTTCTTGGGGGCGAACACTGAAGCTTTCTTT. Its translation is CASSFLGANTEAFF. Filled out from reference TRBV28 and TRBJ1-1, the complete variable domain reads DVKVTQSSRYLVKRTGEKVFLECVQDMDHENMFWYRQDPGLGLRLIYFSYDVKMKEKGDIPEGYSVSREKKERFSLILESASTNQTSMYLCASSFLGANTEAFFGQGTRLTVV.

The gene calls are TRBV14 and TRBJ2-5; D is unclear. Per germline, CDR1 SGHDN and CDR2 FVKESK. The germline V and J ends were trimmed by 3 bases and 1 base, with 12 bases remaining between them. This CDR3 comprises 15 residues. The CDR3 here is CASSQPLGVQETQYF. For the CDR3, the DNA is TGTGCCAGCAGCCAGCCCTTGGGTGTCCAAGAGACCCAGTACTTC.

At least ten counts were recorded for this clonotype. This chain uses TRBV20-1 with TRBJ1-3; D is undetermined. Germline lookup yields CDR1 DFQATT and CDR2 SNEGSKA (reference sequence). Between the trimmed V and J ends, which lost 0 bases and 0 bases, there was a span of 9 bases. The CDR3 length is 15 residues. This CDR3 is CSARDLKFSGNTIYF. Here the CDR3 DNA reads TGCAGTGCTAGAGATTTAAAATTCTCTGGAAACACCATATATTTT.

This clonotype was counted between two and nine times. The V and J genes are TRBV19 and TRBJ2-7, with 11 positions matching TRBD2. Losses at the gene ends were 10 bases for V and 5 bases for J; bases not matched to a gene: 7. The CDR3 contains 13 residues. Germline V gene lookup returns CDR1 LNHDA and CDR2 SQIVND (reference sequence). The DNA for the CDR3 is TGTGCCACCTCGGGGACTAGCGGAGACGAGCAGTACTTC. It codes for CATSGTSGDEQYF.

This clonotype was counted at least ten times. The V gene is TRBV7-9, the J gene TRBJ2-5; a possible D gene is TRBD1 (6 bases). Germline assignment: CDR1 SEHNR and CDR2 FQNEAQ (reference sequence). V was cut by 2 bases and J by 7 bases, with 14 bases left in between. The CDR3 consists of 14 residues. CDR3 sequence reads: CASSLTQGRGTQYF. For the CDR3, the DNA is TGTGCCAGCAGCTTAACCCAGGGGCGAGGGACCCAGTACTTC.

This clonotype occurred many times. The gene calls are TRBV6-1 and TRBJ1-2; no definite D call. V dropped 1 base and J dropped 6 bases, with 9 bases sitting between them. This CDR3 comprises 13 residues. Per germline, CDR1 MNHNS and CDR2 SASEGT. CDR3 region: CASSEGPKDGYTF. The CDR3 nucleotides read TGTGCCAGCAGTGAAGGACCAAAGGATGGCTACACCTTC.

This clonotype was counted a few times. The rearrangement uses TRBV7-9 and TRBJ1-1; D gene uncertain. Germline V gene lookup returns CDR1 SEHNR and CDR2 FQNEAQ (reference sequence). V gave up 5 bases and J gave up 5 bases, with 18 bases separating them. The CDR3 extends over 15 amino acids. In DNA form, the CDR3 reads TGTGCCAGCAGCAGTGCCGACAAGGGAAGTACTGAAGCTTTCTTT. Protein sequence: CASSSADKGSTEAFF.

This rearrangement joins TRBV10-3 to TRBJ2-7; D is perhaps TRBD2 (6 bases). The CDR3 consists of 13 residues. V lost 10 bases and J lost 2, with 15 bases in between. From germline, CDR1 is ENHRY and CDR2 SYGVKD. For the CDR3, the DNA is TGTGCCACGAAGGAGGGCCTCGCCTACGAGCAGTACTTC. This codes for CATKEGLAYEQYF.

The chain combines TRBV14 with TRBJ1-6; no reliable D call. Deletions cut 4 bases from V and 4 bases from J, with 11 bases between. CDR3 size: 15 residues. Germline V lookup: CDR1 SGHDN, CDR2 FVKESK. The CDR3 is CASSLGPIYNSPLHF. CDR3 DNA sequence: TGTGCCAGCAGCCTGGGTCCGATTTATAATTCACCCCTCCACTTT. Full variable domain (outside the CDR3, taken from reference TRBV14 and TRBJ1-6): EAGVTQFPSHSVIEKGQTVTLRCDPISGHDNLYWYRRVMGKEIKFLLHFVKESKQDESGMPNNRFLAERTGGTYSTLKVQPAELEDSGVYFCASSLGPIYNSPLHFGNGTRLTVT.

This clonotype was counted ten times or more. The V call is TRBV7-8, the J call TRBJ2-5; D unclear. The germline CDR1 and CDR2 sequences are SGHVS and FQNEAQ. This CDR3 spans 13 amino acids. Trimming shortened V by 1 base and J by 1 base, and 4 bases separated the two germline ends. The CDR3: CASSLDRQETQYF. The CDR3 nucleotides are TGTGCCAGCAGCTTAGACCGCCAAGAGACCCAGTACTTC.

This clonotype was found once. The rearrangement uses TRBV3-1 and TRBJ2-7, with 8 bases fitting TRBD1. The V gene end was trimmed by 3 bases and the J gene end by 6 bases; junction bases not matched to a gene: 4. Germline values: CDR1 LGHDT, CDR2 YNNKEL (reference sequence). This CDR3 contains 13 residues. CDR3 DNA sequence: TGTGCCAGCAGCCAGACAGGGGAGCGCGAGCAGTACTTC. Its translation is CASSQTGEREQYF.

This chain uses TRBV7-6 with TRBJ1-5; 8 bases fit TRBD1. CDR3 length: 14 residues. The V segment lost 5 bases and the J segment 8 bases; nucleotides outside the gene matches: 8. Per the germline V gene, CDR1 is SGHVS and CDR2 is FNYEAQ. CDR3 region: CASSEGQAEEPQHF. Here the CDR3 DNA reads TGTGCCAGCAGCGAGGGACAGGCCGAAGAGCCCCAGCATTTT.

This clonotype occurred many times. This chain connects TRBV27 to TRBJ1-4; possible D gene TRBD1, 5 bases. Per the germline V gene, CDR1 is MNHEY and CDR2 is SMNVEV (reference sequence). The CDR3 totals 15 residues. Trimming took 1 base from V and 8 from J, leaving 14 bases between them. CDR3 region: CASSLLGRGSEKLFF. CDR3 DNA sequence: TGTGCCAGCAGTTTATTGGGTAGGGGAAGCGAAAAACTGTTTTTT.

This clonotype was recorded many times. The J gene is TRBJ1-5, the V gene TRBV19; D is perhaps TRBD1 (5 bases). Germline CDR1 reads LNHDA; CDR2 reads SQIVND (reference sequence). The CDR3 covers 20 residues. V was pared by 7 bases and J by 4 bases, with 32 bases between. DNA of the CDR3: TGTGCCAGTATGGCAACTGGGACGACCGGAATGGTTAATCGGAATCAGCCCCAGCATTTT. It is translated as CASMATGTTGMVNRNQPQHF.

This clonotype was counted many times. The J gene is TRBJ2-3, the V gene TRBV27; D unresolved. The V gene's germline CDR1 is MNHEY and CDR2 SMNVEV (reference sequence). This CDR3 contains 13 residues. Between the trimmed V and J ends, which lost 0 bases and 4 bases, there was a span of 5 bases. CDR3 loop: CASSLSGSDTQYF. CDR3 bases: TGTGCCAGCAGTTTATCAGGCTCAGATACGCAGTATTTT.

The table lists this clonotype with a few counts. V and J are TRBV13 and TRBJ2-7; 14 bases are shared with TRBD2. This CDR3 has 15 residues. V was clipped by 5 bases and J by 3 bases; unmatched bases: 3. In germline, CDR1 is PRHDT, CDR2 FYEKMQ (reference sequence). CDR3 residues: CASSRTSGRLYEQYF. Written as DNA, the CDR3 is TGTGCCAGCAGCCGGACTAGCGGGAGGCTCTACGAGCAGTACTTC.